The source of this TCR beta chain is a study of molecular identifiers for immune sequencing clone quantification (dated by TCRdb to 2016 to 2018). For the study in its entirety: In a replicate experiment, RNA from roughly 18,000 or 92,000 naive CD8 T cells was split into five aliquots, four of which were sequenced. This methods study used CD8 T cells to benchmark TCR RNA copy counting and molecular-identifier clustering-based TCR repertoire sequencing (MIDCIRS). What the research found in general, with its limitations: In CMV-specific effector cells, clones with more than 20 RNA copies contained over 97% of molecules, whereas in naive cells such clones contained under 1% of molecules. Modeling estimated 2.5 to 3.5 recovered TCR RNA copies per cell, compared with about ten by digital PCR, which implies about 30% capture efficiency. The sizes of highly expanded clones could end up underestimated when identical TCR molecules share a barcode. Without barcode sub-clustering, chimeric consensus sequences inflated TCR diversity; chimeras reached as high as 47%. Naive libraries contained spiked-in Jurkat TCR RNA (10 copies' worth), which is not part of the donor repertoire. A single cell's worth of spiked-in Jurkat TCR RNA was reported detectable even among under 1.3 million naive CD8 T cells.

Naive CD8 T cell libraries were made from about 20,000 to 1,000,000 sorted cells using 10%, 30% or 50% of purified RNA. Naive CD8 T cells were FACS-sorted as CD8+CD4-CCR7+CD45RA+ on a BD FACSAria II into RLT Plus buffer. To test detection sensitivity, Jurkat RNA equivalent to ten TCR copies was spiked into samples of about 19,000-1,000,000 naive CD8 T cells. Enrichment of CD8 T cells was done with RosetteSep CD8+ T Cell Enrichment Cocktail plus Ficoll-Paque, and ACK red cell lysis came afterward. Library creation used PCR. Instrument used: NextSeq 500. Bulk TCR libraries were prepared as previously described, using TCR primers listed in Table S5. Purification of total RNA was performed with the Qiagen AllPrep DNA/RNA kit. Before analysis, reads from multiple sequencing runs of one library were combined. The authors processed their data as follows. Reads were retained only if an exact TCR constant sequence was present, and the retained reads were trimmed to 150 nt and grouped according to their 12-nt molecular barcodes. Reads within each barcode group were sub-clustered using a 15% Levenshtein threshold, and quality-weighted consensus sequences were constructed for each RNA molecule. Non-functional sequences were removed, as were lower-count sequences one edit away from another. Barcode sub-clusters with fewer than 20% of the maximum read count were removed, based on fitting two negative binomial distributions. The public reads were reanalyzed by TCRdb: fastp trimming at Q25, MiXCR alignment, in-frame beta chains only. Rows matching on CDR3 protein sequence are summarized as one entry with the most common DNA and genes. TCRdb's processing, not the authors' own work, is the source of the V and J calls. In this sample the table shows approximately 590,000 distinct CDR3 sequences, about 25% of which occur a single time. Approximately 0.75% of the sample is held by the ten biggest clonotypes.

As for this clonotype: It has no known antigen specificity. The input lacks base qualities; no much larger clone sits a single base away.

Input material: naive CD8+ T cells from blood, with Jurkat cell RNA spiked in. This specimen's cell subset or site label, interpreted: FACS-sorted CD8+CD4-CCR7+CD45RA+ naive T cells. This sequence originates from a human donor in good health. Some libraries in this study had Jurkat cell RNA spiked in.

The DNA sequence is TGTGCCAGCAGTGAAGTGACTAGCGGGAGTCCCCACGAGCAGTACTTC. This translates into CASSEVTSGSPHEQYF. The chain is made from TRBV6-1 and TRBJ2-7, and TRBD2 matches 12 of the central bases. The germline V gene gives CDR1 as MNHNS and CDR2 as SASEGT. Clipping removes 1 base from V and 5 bases from J, with 6 as the unmatched junction base count. Inclusive of the bounding cysteine and phenylalanine, the CDR3 is 16 residues long. The entry retains the CDR3 DNA only, 48 bases that are in frame from base 1.